This is a list of T cell receptor beta chains from one sample in a study of cytomegalovirus exposure and HLA in healthy donors. Assay used: immunoSEQ multiplex PCR; TCRdb lists only in-frame clones, some missing. Of about 140,000 clones in the sample, 55% to 80% were seen once. Sample: PBMCs. The receptors come from a human donor in good health. Both conserved end residues are part of each CDR3. The D gene is left open where the match is weak. Expanded clones get a size class; other rows say once, few or many, or leave the size out.

j_call clone_size v_call d_call cdr3_aa cdr3_nt
TRBJ2-6 - TRBV6-5 - CASRITGSGANVLTF TGTGCCAGCAGGATAACAGGCTCTGGGGCCAACGTCCTGACTTTC
TRBJ2-7 - TRBV2 - CASSRAGANEQYF TGTGCCAGCTCCCGGGCGGGGGCCAACGAGCAGTACTTC
TRBJ1-2 - TRBV6-1 TRBD1 CASSRTGVGYGYTF TGTGCCAGCAGTAGGACAGGGGTGGGCTATGGCTACACCTTC
TRBJ1-2 - TRBV29-1 - CSVLRSDSYGYTF TGCAGCGTTCTTAGGAGTGATTCCTATGGCTACACCTTC
TRBJ1-5 - TRBV30 - CVWSLPRTAFNQPQHF TGTGTCTGGAGCCTTCCCAGGACAGCCTTCAATCAGCCCCAGCATTTT
TRBJ2-3 few TRBV12-5 - CASGASGGTDTQYF TGTGCTAGTGGAGCTAGTGGCGGCACAGATACGCAGTATTTT
TRBJ2-7 - TRBV5-5 TRBD2 CASSLASGSYEQYF TGTGCCAGCAGCTTGGCTAGCGGCTCCTACGAGCAGTACTTC
TRBJ2-7 once TRBV6-1 - CASSETGYYEQYF TGTGCCAGCAGTGAAACGGGGTATTACGAGCAGTACTTC
TRBJ2-7 - TRBV6-1 - CASSEADSLYEQYF TGTGCCAGCAGTGAAGCGGACTCTCTCTACGAGCAGTACTTC
TRBJ2-7 - TRBV6-1 - CASSLSTGLYEQYF TGTGCCAGCAGCCTGAGTACAGGGCTCTACGAGCAGTACTTC
TRBJ2-5 - TRBV20-1 - CSASKETQYF TGCAGTGCTTCTAAAGAGACCCAGTACTTC
TRBJ1-1 - TRBV19 TRBD1 CASADRAGNTEAFF TGTGCCAGTGCTGACAGGGCAGGGAACACTGAAGCTTTCTTT
TRBJ2-2 - TRBV5-4 TRBD2 CASSSPTSGSFSGELFF TGTGCCAGCAGCTCTCCAACTAGCGGGAGTTTCTCCGGGGAGCTGTTTTTT
TRBJ2-3 - TRBV9 TRBD2 CASSRSGSNTDTQYF TGTGCCAGCAGCCGGAGCGGGAGCAACACAGATACGCAGTATTTT
TRBJ1-2 - TRBV7-9 TRBD1 CATSQGGQGVSKGYTF TGTGCCACCTCCCAGGGCGGGCAGGGGGTTTCCAAGGGCTACACCTTC
TRBJ1-2 - TRBV11-3 TRBD1 CASSSVQGARDGYTF TGTGCCAGCAGCTCCGTACAGGGGGCTAGAGATGGCTACACCTTC
TRBJ2-7 - TRBV5-4 TRBD2 CASSPRGGTGEQYF TGTGCCAGCAGCCCGAGGGGAGGGACGGGGGAGCAGTACTTC
TRBJ1-5 - TRBV7-9 - CASSLGHPGQPQHF TGTGCCAGCAGCTTAGGCCACCCGGGTCAGCCCCAGCATTTT
TRBJ2-5 - TRBV18 - CASSLLDIQETQYF TGTGCCAGCTCCCTACTGGACATTCAAGAGACCCAGTACTTC
TRBJ2-5 few TRBV11-2 - CASSLVEETQYF TGTGCCAGCAGCTTAGTAGAAGAGACCCAGTACTTC
TRBJ1-2 - TRBV15 TRBD1 CATSRGGTGTGYTF TGTGCCACCAGCAGAGGCGGGACAGGGACTGGCTACACCTTC
TRBJ1-1 - TRBV2 TRBD1 CASSDFRGQGKGAFF TGTGCCAGCAGTGACTTCCGCGGACAGGGTAAGGGGGCTTTCTTT
TRBJ2-1 once TRBV13 - CASTRRSGSYNEQFF TGTGCCAGCACCCGTAGGAGCGGTTCCTACAATGAGCAGTTCTTC
TRBJ1-4 - TRBV29-1 TRBD1 CSVEGQGNEKLFF TGCAGCGTTGAGGGACAGGGGAATGAAAAACTGTTTTTT
TRBJ2-2 few TRBV2 TRBD2 CASSRSGSNTGELFF TGTGCCAGCTCCCGAAGCGGGAGCAACACCGGGGAGCTGTTTTTT
TRBJ2-7 - TRBV6-5 TRBD2 CASSYSGSGDEQYF TGTGCCAGCAGTTACTCTGGTAGCGGGGACGAGCAGTACTTC
TRBJ1-1 - TRBV5-4 TRBD1 CASSPNRGYTEAFF TGTGCCAGCAGCCCCAACAGGGGATACACTGAAGCTTTCTTT
TRBJ2-2 few TRBV27 TRBD1 CASKPGQGTGELFF TGTGCCAGCAAACCGGGACAGGGCACCGGGGAGCTGTTTTTT
TRBJ1-1 few TRBV6-4 - CASSDLTIHTEAFF TGTGCCAGCAGTGATCTTACAATTCACACTGAAGCTTTCTTT
TRBJ2-7 - TRBV10-3 TRBD1 CAISDGQGRYEQYF TGTGCCATCAGTGACGGACAGGGGCGGTACGAGCAGTACTTC
TRBJ1-2 - TRBV6-5 TRBD1 CASSYSGTEYGYTF TGTGCCAGCAGTTACTCAGGGACAGAATATGGCTACACCTTC
TRBJ1-5 - TRBV4-1 - CASSQALNQPQHF TGCGCCAGCAGCCAAGCGTTAAATCAGCCCCAGCATTTT
TRBJ2-3 once TRBV6-6 - CASSPGEITDTQYF TGTGCCAGCAGCCCGGGGGAGATCACAGATACGCAGTATTTT
TRBJ2-5 - TRBV9 TRBD2 CASSVTSGRFAETQYF TGTGCCAGCAGCGTAACCAGCGGGAGGTTCGCAGAGACCCAGTACTTC
TRBJ1-4 few TRBV30 - CAWSGLFVRGEKLFF TGTGCCTGGAGCGGGCTATTTGTTCGGGGTGAAAAACTGTTTTTT
TRBJ2-7 few TRBV4-1 TRBD1 CASSHRDSSYEQYF TGCGCCAGCAGCCACCGGGACAGCTCCTACGAGCAGTACTTC
TRBJ1-5 - TRBV7-9 TRBD1 CASSLEQGLKGNQPQHF TGTGCCAGCAGCTTAGAACAGGGGTTAAAGGGCAATCAGCCCCAGCATTTT
TRBJ1-2 - TRBV19 TRBD1 CASSIVQGPDRGDGYTF TGTGCCAGTAGTATCGTTCAGGGGCCAGACAGGGGCGATGGCTACACCTTC
TRBJ1-3 few TRBV19 - CASTKGRPISGNTIYF TGTGCCAGTACCAAGGGGCGGCCCATCTCTGGAAACACCATATATTTT
TRBJ2-7 - TRBV11-2 TRBD2 CASSSRLAGPSYEQYF TGTGCCAGCAGCTCCAGACTAGCGGGTCCCTCCTACGAGCAGTACTTC
TRBJ1-2 - TRBV28 - CASSLLGQGIGYTF TGTGCCAGCAGTTTATTGGGCCAGGGTATTGGCTACACCTTC
TRBJ2-5 - TRBV5-1 TRBD2 CASSPGLAAETQYF TGCGCCAGCAGCCCGGGACTAGCGGCAGAGACCCAGTACTTC
TRBJ2-2 - TRBV2 TRBD2 CASSEALFFGTSGAGELFF TGTGCCAGCAGTGAAGCGCTGTTCTTCGGGACTAGTGGTGCCGGGGAGCTGTTTTTT
TRBJ2-7 - TRBV28 - CASSLNRVPYEQYF TGTGCCAGCAGTCTCAACAGGGTCCCCTACGAGCAGTACTTC
TRBJ2-5 - TRBV5-6 - CASSLAIGAETQYF TGTGCCAGCAGCTTGGCCATAGGGGCGGAGACCCAGTACTTC
TRBJ1-5 - TRBV9 TRBD1 CASSAPDRGEVNQPQHF TGTGCCAGCAGCGCCCCGGACAGGGGGGAGGTCAATCAGCCCCAGCATTTT
TRBJ2-2 - TRBV4-2 TRBD2 CASSQDTGGTGELFF TGTGCCAGCAGCCAAGACACGGGAGGGACCGGGGAGCTGTTTTTT
TRBJ2-2 - TRBV28 TRBD1 CASSVPGQGGTGELFF TGTGCCAGCAGTGTGCCGGGACAGGGTGGCACCGGGGAGCTGTTTTTT
TRBJ1-1 - TRBV19 TRBD1 CASSISTGGVTEAFF TGTGCCAGTAGTATATCGACAGGGGGCGTAACTGAAGCTTTCTTT